The clone carrying this T cell receptor (beta chain) has only one observation. The antigen is unknown. The sample belongs to a study of early T cells in non-severe SARS-CoV-2 infection. Study information: Unpaired chains resulted from sequencing bulk RNA of unsorted whole blood. Study-wide points: Database matching using VDJdb favored anti-spike CD8 responses, with private and CD4 specificities left missing.

Attachment of unique molecular identifiers to individual cDNA molecules was performed. MiXCR was run by TCRdb on the 5' RACE reads, yielding one entry per CDR3 protein. The sample lists some 40,000 distinct CDR3 sequences; 12% were seen once. Germline values: CDR1 LNHDA, CDR2 SQIVND (reference sequence). The CDR3 has 17 residues. Trimming removed 6 bases from V and 1 base from J; junction bases left unmatched: 11. The TCR originated in an adult who was a healthcare worker with PCR-confirmed SARS-CoV-2 infection or an uninfected control (not recorded which). The source material was whole blood. The chain uses TRBV19 and TRBJ1-5; 8 bases match TRBD1. This chain's CDR3 is CASRSYHQGASNQPQHF. CDR3 coding DNA: TGTGCCAGTAGATCGTACCATCAGGGGGCAAGCAATCAGCCCCAGCATTTT.